This TCR beta chain was captured in a study of TIL therapy for anti-PD-1-resistant metastatic lung cancer. Study-level information: Half of patients were current or former smokers.

Time point in this sample: pre-treatment sample, taken before nivolumab and TIL therapy. V was clipped by 5 bases and J by 0 bases, with 13 bases between them. Germline-derived CDR1 and CDR2 are SGHAT and FQNNGV. The CDR3 sequence is 16 residues long. The libraries were made with immunoSEQ v3. The table came from immunoSEQ multiplex PCR; TCRdb's copy has only in-frame clones and leaves some out. The repertoire holds more than 55,000 clones, with 69% as singletons. The sequencing here drew on blood, taken at baseline. The sequence was obtained from a person aged 25-80 years with non-small cell lung cancer. The rearrangement links TRBV11-2 to TRBJ2-2; D might be TRBD1 (5 bases). CDR3 residues: CASSQLRVSNTGELFF. DNA of the CDR3: TGTGCCAGCAGCCAACTCAGGGTTTCGAACACCGGGGAGCTGTTTTTT.